This T cell receptor (beta chain) derives from a study of blood T cell repertoires in COVID-19. Study information: COVID-19 samples, acute and convalescent, were from the United States, Italy and Spain. From T cells, B-cell-depleted T cells, or PBMCs came the material, which was cDNA or gDNA.

V was pared by 4 bases and J by 0 bases, with 25 bases between. The CDR3 sequence is 20 residues long. Germline V gene data show CDR1 as LNHDA and CDR2 as SQIVND (reference sequence). As originally analysed: Estimates of nucleated cell counts were drawn from the amplification of reference gene primers. Generated by immunoSEQ multiplex PCR, the TCRdb table keeps only in-frame clones and is missing some. Clone size and the V and J calls come from that table; the DNA yielded D and trimming. The table includes approximately 240,000 clones, about 85% detected once. Material: peripheral blood. The chain recombines TRBV19 with TRBJ1-5, with D possibly matching TRBD1 (6 bases). The TCR was taken from a woman aged 18-29 years who had recovered from COVID-19. The CDR3 region is CASSTHPRTDRHYSNQPQHF. In DNA form, the CDR3 reads TGTGCCAGTAGTACCCACCCACGGACAGATAGACATTATAGCAATCAGCCCCAGCATTTT.